One sample yielded the 32 T cell receptor beta chains listed below, sequenced in a study of blood T cell repertoires in COVID-19. The method was immunoSEQ multiplex PCR; TCRdb's version includes in-frame clones alone and lacks a portion of them. The sample lists 320,000 or so clones, roughly 89% occurring once. Sequenced material: PBMCs or T cells enriched from blood (not recorded which). These receptors were taken from a man aged 55-75 years who had recovered from COVID-19.

The rearrangement uses TRBV19 and TRBJ2-7; 12 nucleotides align to TRBD1. Per the germline V gene, CDR1 is LNHDA and CDR2 is SQIVND (reference sequence). The V gene end was trimmed by 5 bases and the J gene end by 5 bases; junction bases not matched to a gene: 7. The CDR3 is 15 amino acids. The CDR3 region has the DNA TGTGCCAGTAGTCTTCGGGGACAGGGGGCGAACGAGCAGTACTTC. This gives the protein CASSLRGQGANEQYF.

The gene calls are TRBV11-3 and TRBJ2-7; TRBD2 agrees at 9 bases. The junction had 5 bases not matched to a gene; V was cut back by 9 bases and J by 5 bases. This CDR3 has 12 residues. Germline V gene lookup returns CDR1 SGHNT and CDR2 YENEEA. DNA of the CDR3: TGTGCCAGAAAGCGGGAGGATAACGAGCAGTACTTC. Translation gives CARKREDNEQYF.

The V call is TRBV14, the J call TRBJ2-3; 8 bases are a match to TRBD1. Germline CDR1 reads SGHDN; CDR2 reads FVKESK. The V segment lost 4 bases and the J segment 5 bases; nucleotides outside the gene matches: 2. CDR3 length: 13 residues. The CDR3 bases are TGTGCCAGCAGCCGGACAGGGATAGATACGCAGTATTTT. The encoded protein is CASSRTGIDTQYF.

The J gene is TRBJ1-4, the V gene TRBV7-2, with 8 bases fitting TRBD1. V lost 5 bases, J lost 4 bases, and 6 bases stayed unmatched. This CDR3 has 15 residues. The germline V gene encodes CDR1 SGHTA and CDR2 FQGNSA. The CDR3 DNA is TGTGCCAGCAGCAGCTCAGGACAGGGTAATGAAAAACTGTTTTTT. Its protein is CASSSSGQGNEKLFF.

CDR3 residues: CASSQEGQARGNTIYF. The CDR3 coding sequence is TGCGCCAGCAGCCAAGAAGGCCAGGCAAGGGGAAACACCATATATTTT. V is TRBV4-1 and J is TRBJ1-3; D gene uncertain. The CDR3 totals 16 residues. V was trimmed by 0 bases and J by 4 bases, leaving 13 bases between them. CDR1 and CDR2 from the germline V gene are MGHRA and YSYEKL.

This chain links TRBV5-1 with TRBJ2-7; possibly TRBD2 for D (5 bases). The CDR3 is made up of 15 amino acids. CDR1 is SGHRS, CDR2 YFSETQ, per germline. V was shortened by 0 bases and J by 0 bases, with 10 bases between the two germline ends. This chain's CDR3 is CASSLGGQGSYEQYF. CDR3 nucleotides: TGCGCCAGCAGCTTGGGAGGGCAAGGCTCCTACGAGCAGTACTTC.

This rearrangement joins TRBV19 to TRBJ1-1; TRBD1 matches 8 bases. The CDR3 spans 14 residues. V was clipped by 6 bases and J by 6 bases; unmatched bases: 9. In germline, CDR1 is LNHDA, CDR2 SQIVND (reference sequence). The CDR3 sequence: CASSIYRGRPEAFF. In DNA form, the CDR3 reads TGTGCCAGTAGCATCTACAGGGGGAGACCTGAAGCTTTCTTT.

The chain combines TRBV5-6 with TRBJ2-7, with 12 bases matching TRBD2. The CDR3 is made up of 15 amino acids. Germline values: CDR1 SGHDT, CDR2 YYEEEE. Losses at the gene ends were 4 bases for V and 2 bases for J; bases not matched to a gene: 4. The DNA of the CDR3 is TGTGCCAGCAGCCCTCTAGCGGGAGGGCCCTACGAGCAGTACTTC. It encodes CASSPLAGGPYEQYF.

The rearrangement uses TRBV5-1 and TRBJ2-1, with D possibly matching TRBD2 (6 bases). V lost 0 bases and J lost 3, with 13 bases in between. Germline V gene data show CDR1 as SGHRS and CDR2 as YFSETQ. This CDR3 comprises 16 residues. This chain's CDR3 is CASSLAGAGLYNEQFF. The CDR3 DNA is TGCGCCAGCAGCTTGGCCGGAGCGGGCCTCTACAATGAGCAGTTCTTC.

This chain joins TRBV10-3 and TRBJ2-1, with a possible D match to TRBD2 (5 bases). Per germline, CDR1 ENHRY and CDR2 SYGVKD. V was clipped by 2 bases and J by 6 bases, with 11 bases between them. The CDR3 extends over 14 amino acids. This chain's CDR3 is CAISELTGINEQFF. CDR3 sequence (DNA): TGTGCCATCAGTGAGCTGACGGGAATCAATGAGCAGTTCTTC.

DNA of the CDR3: TGCGCCAGCAGCCAAGATCTGAGTGGAGGCGGGAGGGAGCAGTTCTTC. Amino acid sequence: CASSQDLSGGGREQFF. The chain combines TRBV4-1 with TRBJ2-1, with 8 bases identical to TRBD2. With V trimmed by 0 bases and J by 10 bases, 11 bases remained unmatched. The CDR3 length is 16 residues. The germline gives CDR1 MGHRA, CDR2 YSYEKL.

This chain links TRBV4-2 with TRBJ2-7; 13 bases match TRBD2. J lost 3 bases, V lost 4 bases, and 15 bases had no gene match. The CDR3 loop spans 19 amino acids. Germline V gives CDR1 LGHNA, CDR2 YNFKEQ. The CDR3 spells CASSREPRTSGSSGYEQYF. The CDR3 nucleotides are TGTGCCAGCAGCCGTGAACCCCGGACTAGCGGGAGTTCGGGCTACGAGCAGTACTTC.

The chain employs TRBV28 and TRBJ1-4; the match to TRBD1 covers 10 bases. Germline V CDR1 and CDR2: MDHEN, SYDVKM. Trimming removed 4 bases from V and 6 bases from J; junction bases left unmatched: 8. The CDR3 consists of 16 residues. This CDR3 reads CASSWASGTGDEKLFF. CDR3 sequence (DNA): TGTGCCAGCAGTTGGGCATCCGGGACAGGGGATGAAAAACTGTTTTTT.

The V gene is TRBV11-1, the J gene TRBJ1-2; D is possibly TRBD1 (6 bases). Trimming shortened V by 4 bases and J by 4 bases, and 13 bases separated the two germline ends. Per germline, CDR1 SGHAT and CDR2 FQDESV (reference sequence). This CDR3 region has 14 residues. CDR3 bases: TGTGCCAGCAGCTCCCCGAGGGGGACCTATGGCTACACCTTC. Its translation is CASSSPRGTYGYTF.

V is TRBV21-1 and J is TRBJ2-5; the DNA was not used to check the table's D call, TRBD1. TRBV21-1 is flagged as a pseudogene. This CDR3 spans 13 amino acids. CDR3 sequence: CASRDRGEETQYF. In DNA form, the CDR3 reads TGTGCCAGCCGGGACAGGGGAGAGGAGACCCAGTACTTC.

This clone was seen once. The V and J genes are TRBV6-5 and TRBJ1-1; D not resolved. The CDR3 is 15 residues long. CDR1 MNHEY and CDR2 SVGAGI come from the germline V gene. The V gene lost 1 base and the J gene lost 0 bases, with 9 bases spanning the gap. This CDR3 is CASSYYPGLNTEAFF. The DNA of the CDR3 is TGTGCCAGCAGTTACTATCCAGGCTTGAACACTGAAGCTTTCTTT.

V is TRBV27 and J is TRBJ1-2, with TRBD1 matching 7 bases. Germline V gene data show CDR1 as MNHEY and CDR2 as SMNVEV (reference sequence). The CDR3 covers 16 residues. V shed 3 bases, J shed 4 bases, and the junction held 11 bases outside the gene matches. CDR3 bases: TGTGCCAGCAGTTTGTTCCCCGGGACAGAGGGCTATGGCTACACCTTC. This encodes CASSLFPGTEGYGYTF.

The chain joins TRBV27 to TRBJ2-1; possible D gene TRBD2, 5 bases. Trimming took 1 base from V and 0 from J, leaving 10 bases between them. The CDR3 has 16 residues. Germline CDR1 and CDR2: MNHEY and SMNVEV (reference sequence). The CDR3: CASSLLASSSYNEQFF. CDR3 in DNA: TGTGCCAGCAGTTTATTAGCGTCCAGCTCCTACAATGAGCAGTTCTTC.

The V call is TRBV28, the J call TRBJ1-4, with D possibly being TRBD1 (5 bases). The V gene lost 5 bases and the J gene lost 7 bases, with 8 bases spanning the gap. The V gene's germline CDR1 is MDHEN and CDR2 SYDVKM. This CDR3 has 12 amino acids. For the CDR3, the DNA is TGTGCCAGCAGTACAGGATTTGAAAAACTGTTTTTT. Its protein is CASSTGFEKLFF.

This chain joins TRBV9 and TRBJ2-5; tentatively, D is TRBD1 (5 bases). The CDR3 covers 13 residues. Germline CDR1 reads SGDLS; CDR2 reads YYNGEE. Trimming took 6 bases from V and 4 from J, leaving 13 bases between them. CDR3 nucleotide sequence: TGTGCCAGCACTTCAGGGATCCTAGAGACCCAGTACTTC. Its protein is CASTSGILETQYF.

CDR3 DNA sequence: TGTGCCAGCAGCCCCAGGACAGGGATTATGTATGGCTACACCTTC. Translated, it gives CASSPRTGIMYGYTF. The chain has TRBV7-9 and TRBJ1-2, with 8 bases that match TRBD1. Germline V gene sequence: CDR1 SEHNR, CDR2 FQNEAQ (reference sequence). The CDR3 has 15 residues. Trimming cost V 5 bases and J 5 bases; bases outside gene matches: 10.

The chain joins TRBV2 to TRBJ2-2, with 8 bases aligning to TRBD2. CDR3 size: 14 residues. V dropped 11 bases and J dropped 2; count of bases not matched to a gene: 7. Germline CDR1 SNHLY, CDR2 FYNNEI. This CDR3 reads CAGKREINTGELFF. DNA for the CDR3: TGTGCCGGAAAGCGGGAGATAAACACCGGGGAGCTGTTTTTT.

Turning to this clone: At one end, the junction sequence differs from germline, possibly due to a read error. The gene calls are TRBV2 and TRBJ1-6; TRBD1 is a possible D gene (6 bases). The CDR3 covers 19 residues. The germline V gene encodes CDR1 SNHLY and CDR2 FYNNEI. The CDR3 protein is CATSRDKVILSSYNSPLHF. The DNA for the CDR3 is TGTGCCACCAGTAGGGACAAGGTGATTTTAAGCTCCTATAATTCACCCCTCCACTTT.

The chain links TRBV19 to TRBJ1-1, with no clear D. Germline V gene data show CDR1 as LNHDA and CDR2 as SQIVND (reference sequence). V was clipped by 3 bases and J by 6 bases, with 14 bases between them. CDR3 length: 14 residues. CDR3 sequence: CASSIGIALPEAFF. The CDR3 DNA sequence: TGTGCCAGTAGTATCGGGATAGCCCTCCCTGAAGCTTTCTTT.

V is TRBV27 and J is TRBJ2-7; 7 positions match TRBD2. The trim removed 6 bases at V and 4 bases at J, leaving 9 bases unmatched. Germline V CDR1 and CDR2: MNHEY, SMNVEV (reference sequence). The CDR3 runs to 14 residues. The CDR3 bases are TGTGCCAGCAGATGGGAGGGAGGATCTTACGAGCAGTACTTC. Translated, it gives CASRWEGGSYEQYF.

The V gene is TRBV11-2, the J gene TRBJ2-7, with 7 bases fitting TRBD1. CDR3 size: 19 residues. The V gene end was trimmed by 5 bases and the J gene end by 2 bases; junction bases not matched to a gene: 21. Germline-derived CDR1 and CDR2 are SGHAT and FQNNGV. This chain's CDR3 is CASSPRPTWSGTETYEQYF. The CDR3 DNA reads TGTGCCAGCAGCCCACGGCCGACCTGGTCCGGGACAGAAACCTACGAGCAGTACTTC.

This chain uses TRBV25-1 with TRBJ2-2; TRBD2 is a possible D gene (6 bases). Germline-derived CDR1 and CDR2 are MGHDK and SYGVNS. V shed 8 bases and J shed 2 bases, with 18 bases lying between them. The CDR3 runs to 16 residues. CDR3 in DNA: TGTGCCAGCTCCCCTCTAGCGCCCTCTAACACCGGGGAGCTGTTTTTT. This gives the protein CASSPLAPSNTGELFF.

The J gene is TRBJ2-2, the V gene TRBV7-2, with 7 bases matching TRBD1. This CDR3 is built from 13 residues. CDR1 and CDR2 from the germline V gene are SGHTA and FQGNSA. The trim removed 5 bases at V and 6 bases at J, leaving 3 bases unmatched. CDR3 region: CASSLGQPGELFF. CDR3 nucleotides: TGTGCCAGCAGCCTGGGACAGCCCGGGGAGCTGTTTTTT.

The CDR3 region is CASSYPTGLTYEQYF. The CDR3 nucleotides read TGTGCCAGCAGTTACCCTACAGGGTTGACCTACGAGCAGTACTTC. This chain links TRBV6-6 with TRBJ2-7; D is possibly TRBD1 (6 bases). CDR3 length: 15 amino acids. The V gene's germline CDR1 is MNHNY and CDR2 SVGAGI (reference sequence). Between the trimmed V and J ends, which lost 2 bases and 2 bases, there was a span of 13 bases.

The chain uses TRBV6-5 and TRBJ1-2; TRBD1 agrees at 7 bases. This CDR3 is built from 15 residues. Trimming removed 9 bases from V and 2 bases from J; junction bases left unmatched: 12. Germline V gene lookup returns CDR1 MNHEY and CDR2 SVGAGI. This CDR3 is CASSHRLTGNYGYTF. DNA for the CDR3: TGTGCCAGTTCACACCGCCTGACAGGGAACTATGGCTACACCTTC.

This chain connects TRBV30 to TRBJ1-6; TRBD1 might be the D (6 bases). The CDR3 totals 15 residues. Trimming removed 0 bases at V and 5 bases at J, with 11 bases between. Germline CDR1 GTSNPN, CDR2 SVGIG (reference sequence). CDR3 DNA: TGTGCCTGGAGTGTAGCGGGGACAAATAATTCACCCCTCCACTTT. Its translation is CAWSVAGTNNSPLHF.

The chain recombines TRBV10-3 with TRBJ2-7, with 7 positions matching TRBD1. V lost 0 bases and J lost 2; bases outside the gene matches: 4. This CDR3 has 15 residues. Germline values: CDR1 ENHRY, CDR2 SYGVKD. Written as DNA, the CDR3 is TGTGCCATCAGTGAGTCGGCAGGGGGAGCCTACGAGCAGTACTTC. This gives the protein CAISESAGGAYEQYF.